The 28 T cell receptor beta chains reported below all come from one sample, sequenced in a study of memory CD4+ T cells and cytomegalovirus serostatus. Single viable CD3+CD4+CD8-CD45RO+ cells were sorted as the memory CD4+ T cells. Assay: immunoSEQ multiplex PCR; the TCRdb copy retains only in-frame clones and omits some. Of tens of thousands of clones listed, over 65% were seen once; the top ten hold around 0.63%. The material sequenced was memory CD4+ T cells from blood. The source is an adult in good health and CMV-seronegative.

V usage is TRBV6-7 and J usage is TRBJ1-2; D perhaps matches TRBD1 (5 bases). TRBV6-7 counts as an open reading frame of uncertain function. The V end lost 4 bases, the J end lost 4 bases, and 16 bases lay between the germline ends. The CDR3 loop spans 15 amino acids. CDR3 amino acids: CASSLAFRTTYGYTF. The CDR3 DNA reads TGTGCCAGCAGTTTGGCCTTCAGGACAACCTATGGCTACACCTTC.

The chain uses TRBV5-1 and TRBJ1-1; 11 positions agree with TRBD1. J gave up 7 bases and V 6 bases, and 11 bases lay outside the gene matches. Germline V gives CDR1 SGHRS, CDR2 YFSETQ. The CDR3 is 15 residues long. The CDR3 coding sequence is TGCGCCAGCACCCTACTCGGACAGGGGGCAGGTGAAGCTTTCTTT. Translation: CASTLLGQGAGEAFF.

J is TRBJ2-1 and V is TRBV4-1; TRBD2 matches 14 bases. The V segment lost 4 bases and the J segment 7 bases; nucleotides outside the gene matches: 12. This CDR3 spans 18 amino acids. Looked up from germline, CDR1 is MGHRA and CDR2 is YSYEKL. CDR3 residues: CASSLRTSGGPLSNEQFF. The CDR3 nucleotides read TGCGCCAGCAGCCTGAGGACTAGCGGGGGGCCTTTGAGTAATGAGCAGTTCTTC.

The chain recombines TRBV27 with TRBJ1-6, with D perhaps matching TRBD1 (5 bases). V was shortened by 2 bases and J by 5 bases, with 16 bases between the two germline ends. CDR3 length equals 17 residues. Germline CDR1 reads MNHEY; CDR2 reads SMNVEV (reference sequence). CDR3 amino acids: CASSLGFGGSDNSPLHF. The DNA for the CDR3 is TGTGCCAGCAGTTTAGGGTTTGGGGGTAGCGATAATTCACCCCTCCACTTT.

The chain uses TRBV5-1 and TRBJ1-2, with D uncertain. CDR3 length: 14 amino acids. Germline CDR1 is SGHRS and CDR2 is YFSETQ. The V end was cut by 0 bases, the J end by 7 bases, with 13 bases between. CDR3 loop: CASSLEDPDGGYTF. CDR3 DNA: TGCGCCAGCAGCTTGGAAGATCCCGACGGTGGCTACACCTTC.

The CDR3 is CASYGGANGYTF. For the CDR3, the DNA is TGTGCCAGCTACGGGGGGGCTAACGGCTACACCTTC. The rearrangement joins TRBV28 to TRBJ1-2; a possible D gene is TRBD1 (6 bases). The germline gives CDR1 MDHEN, CDR2 SYDVKM. The CDR3 spans 12 residues. V lost 8 bases and J 8 bases, leaving 15 bases between the germline ends.

This clone was seen only once. The chain combines TRBV5-1 with TRBJ1-1, with 9 nucleotides matching TRBD1. Germline V lookup: CDR1 SGHRS, CDR2 YFSETQ. The CDR3 extends over 15 amino acids. V shed 5 bases and J 5 bases; nucleotides not matched to a gene: 10. CDR3 sequence (DNA): TGCGCCAGCAGGAATAACAGGGGGCCTGCGACTGAAGCTTTCTTT. Its translation: CASRNNRGPATEAFF.

The chain links TRBV9 to TRBJ1-4; D may be TRBD1 (6 bases). The CDR3 covers 17 residues. CDR1 and CDR2 (germline): SGDLS, YYNGEE. V was cut by 0 bases and J by 6 bases, with 18 bases left in between. CDR3 bases: TGTGCCAGCAGCGTAGGGTTCACACAGGGAGGTGATGAAAAACTGTTTTTT. Translation: CASSVGFTQGGDEKLFF.

The J gene is TRBJ1-4, the V gene TRBV18; TRBD1 matches at 7 bases. Losses at the gene ends were 5 bases for V and 8 bases for J; bases not matched to a gene: 11. The CDR3 runs 15 residues. Germline values: CDR1 KGHSH, CDR2 LQKENI. DNA for the CDR3: TGTGCCAGCTCAGCCGGGGACAGAACAGGGGAAAAACTGTTTTTT. This gives the protein CASSAGDRTGEKLFF.

The chain links TRBV11-2 to TRBJ1-6; D unresolved. CDR1 is SGHAT and CDR2 is FQNNGV in the germline V gene. Trimming stripped 5 bases from V and 9 bases from J, with 14 bases between. The CDR3 loop spans 14 amino acids. The CDR3: CASSPHPGTSPLHF. As DNA, the CDR3 is TGTGCCAGCAGCCCCCACCCGGGAACTTCACCCCTCCACTTT.

This clone was seen once. The chain carries TRBV7-9 and TRBJ2-7; D not certain. The germline V and J ends were trimmed by 5 bases and 1 base, with 12 bases remaining between them. This CDR3 has 14 amino acids. Germline values: CDR1 SEHNR, CDR2 FQNEAQ (reference sequence). DNA for the CDR3: TGTGCCAGCAGCCCGCTAGGGATATCCTACGAGCAGTACTTC. Its protein product is CASSPLGISYEQYF.

The chain recombines TRBV15 with TRBJ1-2, with no clear D. CDR3 length: 15 amino acids. With 0 bases removed from V and 0 bases from J, the gap between germline ends came to 8 bases. The germline V gene has CDR1 LNHNV and CDR2 YYDKDF (reference sequence). CDR3 region: CATSRDRSSNYGYTF. CDR3 nucleotides: TGTGCCACCAGCAGAGATCGGTCGTCTAACTATGGCTACACCTTC.

The chain combines TRBV10-3 with TRBJ1-6; 8 bases are a match to TRBD1. Germline V lookup: CDR1 ENHRY, CDR2 SYGVKD. Trimming took 2 bases from V and 8 from J; bases not matched to a gene: 11. CDR3 length equals 17 residues. Here the CDR3 DNA reads TGTGCCATCAGTGAGGGCACCGGGACAGGATCTTATTCACCCCTCCACTTT. Encoded protein: CAISEGTGTGSYSPLHF.

The V and J genes are TRBV2 and TRBJ2-7; a weak D match, TRBD1 (5 bases). The CDR3 length is 13 residues. Germline CDR1 and CDR2: SNHLY and FYNNEI. Trimming cost V 6 bases and J 2 bases, with 11 bases left between them. CDR3 bases: TGTGCCAGCAGCCGACAGACGGCCTACGAGCAGTACTTC. Its protein product is CASSRQTAYEQYF.

The chain uses TRBV7-2 and TRBJ2-1; D call uncertain. V lost 1 base to trimming and J lost 6 bases, with 10 bases between them. The CDR3 consists of 14 residues. The germline V gene encodes CDR1 SGHTA and CDR2 FQGNSA. CDR3 sequence (DNA): TGTGCCAGCAGCTTAGGATTCCGCGGCAATGAGCAGTTCTTC. It specifies CASSLGFRGNEQFF.

This chain joins TRBV19 and TRBJ1-4; the D gene is possibly TRBD1 (5 bases). V shed 4 bases and J shed 7 bases, with 13 bases lying between them. The CDR3 spans 14 residues. Germline V gives CDR1 LNHDA, CDR2 SQIVND (reference sequence). The DNA for the CDR3 is TGTGCCAGTAGTACCCGGGGGTTTGCTGAAAAACTGTTTTTT. Translation: CASSTRGFAEKLFF.

CDR3 loop: CASSSSAGGSRGEQFF. The CDR3 DNA reads TGTGCCAGCAGCTCCTCAGCGGGGGGGTCCCGGGGTGAGCAGTTCTTC. V is TRBV7-6 and J is TRBJ2-1; 10 nucleotides line up with TRBD2. This CDR3 is 16 amino acids long. V was pared by 4 bases and J by 9 bases, with 12 bases of the junction left unmatched. CDR1 and CDR2 (germline): SGHVS, FNYEAQ.

The CDR3 spells CASRPGQSYEQYF. In nucleotides, the CDR3 is TGTGCCAGCCGCCCGGGACAGTCCTACGAGCAGTACTTC. This sequence joins TRBV19 and TRBJ2-7; 7 nucleotides match TRBD1. This CDR3 is 13 amino acids long. J lost 1 base, V lost 9 bases, and 6 bases had no gene match. Germline CDR1 and CDR2: LNHDA and SQIVND (reference sequence).

The chain's CDR3 is CASSSTGGRYGYTF. The DNA for the CDR3 is TGTGCCAGCAGCTCTACAGGGGGCCGGTATGGCTACACCTTC. V and J are TRBV7-9 and TRBJ1-2; 9 nucleotides agree with TRBD1. Germline V gene data show CDR1 as SEHNR and CDR2 as FQNEAQ (reference sequence). The CDR3 consists of 14 residues. After removal of 4 bases from V and 5 bases from J, the junction contained 5 bases not matched to a gene.

This chain links TRBV28 with TRBJ2-5, with D perhaps TRBD1 or TRBD2 (5 bases each). In germline, CDR1 is MDHEN, CDR2 SYDVKM. V was cut by 1 base and J by 5 bases, with 23 bases left in between. This CDR3 is built from 18 residues. CDR3 DNA: TGTGCCAGCAGTTTATTGGGTCCGGGGCAATGGGCACGGGAGACCCAGTACTTC. This sequence encodes CASSLLGPGQWARETQYF. Filled out from reference TRBV28 and TRBJ2-5, the complete variable domain reads DVKVTQSSRYLVKRTGEKVFLECVQDMDHENMFWYRQDPGLGLRLIYFSYDVKMKEKGDIPEGYSVSREKKERFSLILESASTNQTSMYLCASSLLGPGQWARETQYFGPGTRLLVL.

The CDR3 DNA follows: TGTGCCTGGAGTCCCCCTCCGGCTGTTAATTCACCCCTCCACTTT. This codes for CAWSPPPAVNSPLHF. V usage is TRBV30 and J usage is TRBJ1-6; no clear D. CDR3 length: 15 residues. Deletions cut 2 bases from V and 6 bases from J, with 14 bases between. The germline V gene has CDR1 GTSNPN and CDR2 SVGIG (reference sequence).

The chain combines TRBV21-1 with TRBJ1-1; the D call TRBD1 from the table was never checked on the DNA. TRBV21-1 is a pseudogene locus. The CDR3 runs 15 residues. CDR3: CASSEGPGDAVGAFF. As DNA, the CDR3 is TGTGCCAGCAGCGAAGGACCAGGGGATGCGGTCGGAGCTTTCTTT.

Notes on this clone: The germline gene is not matched at one end of the junction; a read error may be the cause. The chain carries TRBV18 and TRBJ1-5; 12 positions agree with TRBD1. Germline values: CDR1 KGHSH, CDR2 LQKENI. The length of the CDR3 is 15 residues. The CDR3: CASSSGTGGNQPQHF. The CDR3 DNA follows: TGTGCCAGCTCATCTGGGACAGGGGGCAACCAGCCCCAGCATTTT. The whole variable domain, remainder taken from reference TRBV18 and TRBJ1-5, is NAGVMQNPRHLVRRRGQEARLRCSPMKGHSHVYWYRQLPEEGLKFMVYLQKENIIDESGMPKERFSAEFPKEGPSILRIQQVVRGDSAAYFCASSSGTGGNQPQHFGDGTRLSIL.

This chain links TRBV7-2 with TRBJ2-3; D ambiguous. V lost 4 bases, J lost 5 bases, and 10 bases lay in between. This CDR3 is built from 13 residues. Germline CDR1 is SGHTA and CDR2 is FQGNSA. This CDR3 is CASSSVVRDTQYF. CDR3 bases: TGTGCCAGCAGCTCGGTCGTCAGAGATACGCAGTATTTT.

V is TRBV10-3 and J is TRBJ2-1, with no clear D. From germline, CDR1 is ENHRY and CDR2 SYGVKD. The CDR3 runs 14 residues. V lost 3 bases to trimming and J lost 5 bases, with 11 bases between them. CDR3: CAISERSIDNEQFF. The CDR3 DNA follows: TGTGCCATCAGTGAAAGGTCCATCGACAATGAGCAGTTCTTC.

This clone was observed a few times. This sequence joins TRBV7-9 and TRBJ2-1; no definite D call. The CDR3 is 15 residues long. V was clipped by 5 bases and J by 5 bases, with 16 bases between them. Germline V gene data show CDR1 as SEHNR and CDR2 as FQNEAQ (reference sequence). CDR3 residues: CASSPNLRDNNEQFF. The CDR3 DNA follows: TGTGCCAGCAGCCCCAATTTACGAGATAACAATGAGCAGTTCTTC.

The rearrangement uses TRBV4-2 and TRBJ2-1; 9 nucleotides line up with TRBD2. The CDR3 has 18 residues. Germline assignment: CDR1 LGHNA and CDR2 YNFKEQ. The ends lost 2 bases at V and 0 bases at J; junction bases unmatched: 8. In DNA, the CDR3 is TGTGCCAGCAGCCAAAGGCTGGGTAGCGGGAGCTCCTACAATGAGCAGTTCTTC. Translated: CASSQRLGSGSSYNEQFF.

This chain joins TRBV5-1 and TRBJ1-4; D is possibly TRBD1 (5 bases). V lost 0 bases and J lost 8, with 17 bases in between. The CDR3 has 16 residues. Germline-derived CDR1 and CDR2 are SGHRS and YFSETQ. CDR3 protein: CASSLGPQGSYEKLFF. The DNA for the CDR3 is TGCGCCAGCAGCTTGGGACCCCAGGGTTCCTACGAAAAACTGTTTTTT.